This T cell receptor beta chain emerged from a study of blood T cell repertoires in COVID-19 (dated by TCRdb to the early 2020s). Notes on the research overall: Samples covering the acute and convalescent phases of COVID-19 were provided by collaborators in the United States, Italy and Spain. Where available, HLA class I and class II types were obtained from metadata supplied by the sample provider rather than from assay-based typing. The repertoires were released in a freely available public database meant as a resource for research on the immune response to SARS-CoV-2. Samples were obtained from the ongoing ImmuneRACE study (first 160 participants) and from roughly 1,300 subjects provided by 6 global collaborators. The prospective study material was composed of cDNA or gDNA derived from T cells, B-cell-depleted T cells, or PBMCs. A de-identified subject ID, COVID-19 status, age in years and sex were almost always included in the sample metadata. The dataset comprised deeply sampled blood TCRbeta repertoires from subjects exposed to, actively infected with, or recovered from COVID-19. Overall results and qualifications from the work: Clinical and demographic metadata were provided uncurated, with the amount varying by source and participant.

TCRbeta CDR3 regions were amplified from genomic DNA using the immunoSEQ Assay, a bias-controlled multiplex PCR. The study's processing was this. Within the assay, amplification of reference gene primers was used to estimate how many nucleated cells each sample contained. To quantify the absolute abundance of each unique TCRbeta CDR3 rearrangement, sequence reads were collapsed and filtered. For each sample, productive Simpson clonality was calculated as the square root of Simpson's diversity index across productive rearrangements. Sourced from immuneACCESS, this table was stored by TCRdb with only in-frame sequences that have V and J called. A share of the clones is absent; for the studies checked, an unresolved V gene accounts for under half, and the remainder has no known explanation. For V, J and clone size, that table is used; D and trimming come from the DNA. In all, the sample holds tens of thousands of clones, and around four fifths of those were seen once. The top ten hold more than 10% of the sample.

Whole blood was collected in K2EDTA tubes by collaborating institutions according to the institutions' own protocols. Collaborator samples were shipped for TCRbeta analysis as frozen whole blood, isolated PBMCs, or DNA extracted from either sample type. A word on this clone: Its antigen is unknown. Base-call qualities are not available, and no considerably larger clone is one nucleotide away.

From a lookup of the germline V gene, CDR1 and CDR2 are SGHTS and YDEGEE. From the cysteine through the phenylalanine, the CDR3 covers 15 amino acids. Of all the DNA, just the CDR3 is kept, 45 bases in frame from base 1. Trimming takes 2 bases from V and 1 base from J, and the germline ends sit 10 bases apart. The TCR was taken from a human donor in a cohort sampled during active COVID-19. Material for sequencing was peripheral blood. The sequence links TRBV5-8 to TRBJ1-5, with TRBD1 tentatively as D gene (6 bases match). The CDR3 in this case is CASSFRGGSNQPQHF. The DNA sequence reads TGTGCCAGCAGCTTCCGAGGGGGAAGCAATCAGCCCCAGCATTTT.